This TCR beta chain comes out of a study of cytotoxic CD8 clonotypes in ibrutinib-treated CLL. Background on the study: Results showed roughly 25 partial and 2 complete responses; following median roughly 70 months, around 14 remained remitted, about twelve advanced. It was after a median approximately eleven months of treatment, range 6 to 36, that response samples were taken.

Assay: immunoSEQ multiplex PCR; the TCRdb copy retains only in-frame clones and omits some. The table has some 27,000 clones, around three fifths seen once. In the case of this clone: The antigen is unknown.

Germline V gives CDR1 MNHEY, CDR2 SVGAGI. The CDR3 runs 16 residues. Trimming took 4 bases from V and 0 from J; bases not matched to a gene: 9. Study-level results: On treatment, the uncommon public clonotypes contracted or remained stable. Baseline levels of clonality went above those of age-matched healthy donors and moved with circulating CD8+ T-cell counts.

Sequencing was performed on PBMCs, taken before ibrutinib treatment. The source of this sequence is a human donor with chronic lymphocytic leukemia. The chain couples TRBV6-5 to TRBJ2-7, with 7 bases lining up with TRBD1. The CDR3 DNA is TGTGCCAGCAGTTCATTACAGGGGATCAGCTCCTACGAGCAGTACTTC. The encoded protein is CASSSLQGISSYEQYF.